These T cell receptor beta chains were read from a single sample in a study of blood T cell repertoires in COVID-19. Clones were sequenced by immunoSEQ multiplex PCR, and TCRdb holds only the in-frame ones, with some missing. Here the sample spans some 400,000 clones, just under 90% being singletons. Material for sequencing was PBMCs or T cells enriched from blood (not recorded which). Source of these receptors: a young woman who had recovered from COVID-19. Each CDR3 is given without its conserved first and last residue. The order of the fields is CDR3 length, J gene, V gene, CDR3 protein.

length: 15
J: TRBJ1-2
V: TRBV6-1
CDR3: ASSASPGLRANYGYT

length: 14
J: TRBJ1-5
V: TRBV27
CDR3: ASSLRLGAGNQPQH

length: 14
J: TRBJ1-1
V: TRBV7-6
CDR3: ASSLAPGQASTEAF

length: 10
J: TRBJ2-5
V: TRBV25-1
CDR3: ASSEGSTTQY

length: 13
J: TRBJ1-6
V: TRBV19
CDR3: ASSIGGQYNSPLH

length: 10
J: TRBJ1-1
V: TRBV19
CDR3: ASSIGLGEAF

length: 15
J: TRBJ2-7
V: TRBV10-3
CDR3: AISESTRRDSGYEQY

length: 13
J: TRBJ1-2
V: TRBV10-3
CDR3: AISDTGTGNYGYT

length: 11
J: TRBJ2-7
V: TRBV7-9
CDR3: ASSGQTGYEQY

length: 10
J: TRBJ1-2
V: TRBV3-1/TRBV3-2
CDR3: ASSQRGAGYT

length: 13
J: TRBJ2-7
V: TRBV5-1
CDR3: ASSLVGGQGYEQY

length: 13
J: TRBJ1-6
V: TRBV6-1
CDR3: ASSESPRGHSPLH

length: 11
J: TRBJ2-7
V: TRBV6-5
CDR3: ASSLGLALEQY